Below, 23 T cell receptor beta chains from the same sample are listed, as sequenced in a study of T cell changes during pregnancy in multiple sclerosis. TCRdb keeps only in-frame clones here, not all; method: immunoSEQ multiplex PCR. The data contain about 44,000 clones, roughly 91% of them singletons. Sample: CD4+ T cells from peripheral blood mononuclear cells, taken in the first trimester of pregnancy. Receptors originate from a female donor with multiple sclerosis, enrolled in a pregnancy study.

The chain employs TRBV19 and TRBJ1-1; D is uncertain. The germline gives CDR1 LNHDA, CDR2 SQIVND (reference sequence). The CDR3 length is 15 residues. Trimming removed 3 bases from V and 6 bases from J, with 17 bases in between. CDR3 residues: CASSIPGGWKAEAFF. CDR3 nucleotides: TGTGCCAGTAGTATCCCGGGAGGGTGGAAGGCTGAAGCTTTCTTT.

The chain uses TRBV5-5 and TRBJ2-1; 10 bases are shared with TRBD2. Germline V gene sequence: CDR1 SGHKS, CDR2 YYEKEE (reference sequence). The CDR3 is 16 residues long. V was pared by 3 bases and J by 4 bases, with 7 bases of the junction left unmatched. DNA for the CDR3: TGTGCCAGCAGCTCAATACTACTAGCGGGATACAATGAGCAGTTCTTC. This encodes CASSSILLAGYNEQFF.

This clone has a single count. V gene TRBV27 combines with J gene TRBJ2-2; 7 positions agree with TRBD1. The CDR3 runs to 15 residues. CDR1 and CDR2 (germline): MNHEY, SMNVEV (reference sequence). Trimming cost V 6 bases and J 6 bases; bases outside gene matches: 10. CDR3 amino acids: CASRLRGLGAGELFF. The CDR3 coding sequence is TGTGCCAGCAGGTTGAGGGGGCTTGGGGCCGGGGAGCTGTTTTTT.

The chain links TRBV5-4 to TRBJ1-1; 7 bases agree with TRBD1. With V trimmed by 0 bases and J by 4 bases, 6 bases remained unmatched. From germline, CDR1 is SGHNT and CDR2 YYREEE (reference sequence). The CDR3 length is 15 residues. The DNA for the CDR3 is TGTGCCAGCAGCTTGGCCCCTCAGGGGGGCACTGAAGCTTTCTTT. Amino acid sequence: CASSLAPQGGTEAFF.

The V call is TRBV29-1, the J call TRBJ1-5, with 7 bases aligning to TRBD1. V gave up 4 bases and J gave up 6 bases; unmatched junction bases: 6. This CDR3 is 13 amino acids long. Germline V gene data show CDR1 as SQVTM and CDR2 as ANQGSEA. CDR3 bases: TGCAGCGTTGGACAGGGAGTTAGTCAGCCCCAGCATTTT. Translating gives CSVGQGVSQPQHF.

This chain joins TRBV2 and TRBJ1-2; no clear D. Germline CDR1 SNHLY, CDR2 FYNNEI. The V and J ends lost 7 bases and 4 bases respectively, with 16 bases between them. The CDR3 spans 14 residues. The CDR3 DNA is TGTGCCAGCACCCGGGGTGGAGCTTCCTATGGCTACACCTTC. Protein sequence: CASTRGGASYGYTF.

The rearrangement joins TRBV9 to TRBJ2-1; TRBD2 matches at 9 bases. CDR3 length equals 15 residues. CDR1 and CDR2 (germline): SGDLS, YYNGEE. J gave up 2 bases and V 3 bases, and 3 bases lay outside the gene matches. CDR3 bases: TGTGCCAGCAGCGAGACTAGCGGAACCTACAATGAGCAGTTCTTC. This encodes CASSETSGTYNEQFF.

This clone is a singleton in its sample. The genes are TRBV29-1 and TRBJ1-2; possible D gene TRBD1, 6 bases. CDR1 is SQVTM, CDR2 ANQGSEA, per germline. Trimming left V 2 bases short and J 7 bases short, with 14 bases between. The CDR3 covers 13 residues. The CDR3 region has the DNA TGCAGCGTTGAACGCTCAGGGGCCTCTGGCTACACCTTC. Translating gives CSVERSGASGYTF. The full variable domain, with the rest looked up from reference TRBV29-1 and TRBJ1-2, is SAVISQKPSRDICQRGTSLTIQCQVDSQVTMMFWYRQQPGQSLTLIATANQGSEATYESGFVIDKFPISRPNLTFSTLTVSNMSPEDSSIYLCSVERSGASGYTFGSGTRLTVV.

The V gene is TRBV18, the J gene TRBJ1-2; weak D call: TRBD1 (5 bases). V lost 4 bases to trimming and J lost 6 bases, with 18 bases between them. The CDR3 is 15 amino acids. The germline gives CDR1 KGHSH, CDR2 LQKENI. This chain's CDR3 is CASSHFKGRTDGYTF. In nucleotides, the CDR3 is TGTGCCAGCTCACACTTTAAGGGGAGGACCGATGGCTACACCTTC.

The V and J genes are TRBV2 and TRBJ1-1, with D hard to call. This CDR3 spans 13 amino acids. Trimming removed 2 bases from V and 11 bases from J, with 15 bases in between. The germline V gene encodes CDR1 SNHLY and CDR2 FYNNEI. The CDR3 spells CASSESALRVAFF. CDR3 nucleotides: TGTGCCAGCAGTGAAAGTGCCCTGAGGGTGGCTTTCTTT.

The chain uses TRBV7-9 and TRBJ2-5; D might be TRBD1 (5 bases). The ends were cut back, 4 bases at V and 5 bases at J, with 11 bases in the middle. Looked up from germline, CDR1 is SEHNR and CDR2 is FQNEAQ (reference sequence). This CDR3 is built from 13 residues. The CDR3 is CASSSGYRETQYF. CDR3 in DNA: TGTGCCAGCAGCTCAGGGTATCGGGAGACCCAGTACTTC.

V gene TRBV18 combines with J gene TRBJ2-7; D is possibly TRBD2 (6 bases). The germline V and J ends were trimmed by 3 bases and 0 bases, with 15 bases remaining between them. Germline V gene lookup returns CDR1 KGHSH and CDR2 LQKENI. The CDR3 contains 16 residues. The CDR3 nucleotides are TGTGCCAGCTCACCTCCCCTTCTGCGGGACTCCTACGAGCAGTACTTC. Translation gives CASSPPLLRDSYEQYF.

CDR3 loop: CASSAGGTASYEQYF. DNA of the CDR3: TGTGCCAGCAGTGCTGGGGGGACAGCCTCCTACGAGCAGTACTTC. The chain is built from TRBV6-1 and TRBJ2-7; TRBD1 is a possible D gene (7 bases). CDR1 and CDR2 from the germline V gene are MNHNS and SASEGT. The CDR3 is made up of 15 amino acids. V lost 4 bases, J lost 0 bases, and 13 bases lay in between.

The chain couples TRBV7-8 to TRBJ1-4; D gene uncertain. This CDR3 comprises 12 residues. The V end lost 2 bases, the J end lost 9 bases, and 7 bases lay between the germline ends. The germline V gene has CDR1 SGHVS and CDR2 FQNEAQ. The CDR3 spells CASSLHSQKLFF. CDR3 in DNA: TGTGCCAGCAGCTTACACAGTCAAAAACTGTTTTTT.

The V gene is TRBV9, the J gene TRBJ2-1; TRBD2 matches at 7 bases. The V gene end was trimmed by 4 bases and the J gene end by 1 base; junction bases not matched to a gene: 8. Germline-derived CDR1 and CDR2 are SGDLS and YYNGEE. The CDR3 has 16 residues. The CDR3 loop reads CASSRGGSPSYNEQFF. The CDR3 region has the DNA TGTGCCAGCAGCCGGGGCGGGAGCCCTTCCTACAATGAGCAGTTCTTC. The variable domain in full, with the rest retrieved from reference TRBV9 and TRBJ2-1, is DSGVTQTPKHLITATGQRVTLRCSPRSGDLSVYWYQQSLDQGLQFLIQYYNGEERAKGNILERFSAQQFPDLHSELNLSSLELGDSALYFCASSRGGSPSYNEQFFGPGTRLTVL.

J is TRBJ1-3 and V is TRBV28; no clear D gene. CDR3 length: 13 residues. V lost 8 bases, J lost 5 bases, and 13 bases lay in between. The germline V gene has CDR1 MDHEN and CDR2 SYDVKM. CDR3 residues: CASGRRSRNTIYF. CDR3 nucleotide sequence: TGTGCCAGCGGGAGGCGAAGTAGAAACACCATATATTTT.

The V call is TRBV18, the J call TRBJ2-7, with a weak D call TRBD1 (5 bases). This CDR3 has 15 amino acids. The V gene's germline CDR1 is KGHSH and CDR2 LQKENI. Trimming pared 2 bases from V and 1 base from J, leaving 12 bases between. CDR3 sequence (DNA): TGTGCCAGCTCACCAGAACAGGCCTTTTCCTACGAGCAGTACTTC. Translating gives CASSPEQAFSYEQYF. Combining the CDR3 with reference TRBV18 and TRBJ2-7 gives the whole variable domain NAGVMQNPRHLVRRRGQEARLRCSPMKGHSHVYWYRQLPEEGLKFMVYLQKENIIDESGMPKERFSAEFPKEGPSILRIQQVVRGDSAAYFCASSPEQAFSYEQYFGPGTRLTVT.

The chain joins TRBV19 to TRBJ1-2, with a weak D call TRBD1 (6 bases). The CDR3 has 14 residues. With 2 bases removed from V and 4 bases from J, the gap between germline ends came to 11 bases. Germline lookup yields CDR1 LNHDA and CDR2 SQIVND (reference sequence). The CDR3 coding sequence is TGTGCCAGTAGTATAAGCGGGGGGGCCTATGGCTACACCTTC. This codes for CASSISGGAYGYTF.

The chain combines TRBV7-3 with TRBJ2-6, with TRBD1 matching over 8 bases. The ends lost 0 bases at V and 0 bases at J; junction bases unmatched: 4. The CDR3 runs 18 residues. The germline V gene has CDR1 SGHTA and CDR2 FQGTGA. This CDR3 reads CASSLTNRGISGANVLTF. The CDR3 nucleotides are TGTGCCAGCAGCTTAACAAACAGGGGGATCTCTGGGGCCAACGTCCTGACTTTC.

This rearrangement joins TRBV2 to TRBJ2-3; 13 bases match TRBD2. V trimming: 4 bases; J trimming: 0 bases; junction bases outside the gene matches: 7. Germline CDR1 SNHLY, CDR2 FYNNEI. CDR3 length equals 18 residues. The CDR3 loop reads CASSAGRGLAGSTDTQYF. In DNA, the CDR3 is TGTGCCAGCAGTGCAGGGAGGGGACTAGCGGGGAGCACAGATACGCAGTATTTT.

This chain connects TRBV6-5 to TRBJ1-4, with 7 bases lining up with TRBD1. The CDR3 has 13 residues. The J segment lost 8 bases and the V segment lost 0 bases, leaving 0 bases of the junction unmatched. Germline V lookup: CDR1 MNHEY, CDR2 SVGAGI. The CDR3: CASSYSDREKLFF. The CDR3 DNA sequence: TGTGCCAGCAGTTACTCGGACAGGGAAAAACTGTTTTTT.

The V and J genes are TRBV18 and TRBJ1-5, with unresolved D. The CDR3 is 14 amino acids. The V end lost 3 bases, the J end lost 0 bases, and 6 bases lay between the germline ends. Germline V gene data show CDR1 as KGHSH and CDR2 as LQKENI. The CDR3 loop reads CASSPDTSNQPQHF. The CDR3 region has the DNA TGTGCCAGCTCACCCGACACTAGCAATCAGCCCCAGCATTTT.

This rearrangement joins TRBV28 to TRBJ1-2; 7 nucleotides agree with TRBD1. The CDR3 consists of 15 residues. Losses at the gene ends were 2 bases for V and 1 base for J; bases not matched to a gene: 4. Germline V CDR1 and CDR2: MDHEN, SYDVKM. DNA of the CDR3: TGTGCCAGCAGTTTAAAGGGGGCGCGTAACTATGGCTACACCTTC. Translated: CASSLKGARNYGYTF.